This T cell receptor beta chain is drawn from a study of metastatic and nonmetastatic thyroid tumors. Study-wide background: From malignant and benign thyroid patients, repertoires in blood and in tumor or nodule tissue were compared.

This clone was picked up a small number of times. Antigen unknown. TCRdb recomputed clones from the PCR reads via MiXCR. The sample holds some 38,000 clones, approximately 19% seen once. Study-level findings and limits: Benign nodules reportedly had significantly lower TCR beta diversity than malignant thyroid tumors in blood and tumor.

The CDR3 extends over 14 amino acids. Germline V gene sequence: CDR1 SGHDN, CDR2 FVKESK. Trimming removed 1 base from V and 2 bases from J, with 9 bases in between. Not a single patient had been given any form of treatment at any point before undergoing thyroid surgery. This clonotype was sampled from a female donor with papillary thyroid cancer or a benign thyroid nodule (not recorded which). Some clones in this sample may be carry-over from other donors' samples. V and J are TRBV14 and TRBJ2-7; D gene unclear. The sample taken for sequencing was blood. CDR3 residues: CASSQVGRPYEQYF. In DNA form, the CDR3 reads TGTGCCAGCAGCCAAGTGGGCCGGCCCTACGAGCAGTACTTC.